This entry concerns a single T cell receptor (beta chain). The source of the sample is a study of cytomegalovirus exposure and HLA in healthy donors. About the study: Among approximately 390 genotyped donors, around 80% fell in the Caucasian-associated ancestry cluster.

Each donor was healthy, and each was a bone marrow donor. The PCR was carried out with 60 Vbeta primers and 13 Jbeta primers. Generated by immunoSEQ multiplex PCR, the TCRdb table keeps only in-frame clones and is missing some. The table shows 100,000 to 150,000 clones, with more than 60% occurring only once. The germline CDR1 and CDR2 sequences are MNHEY and SMNVEV (reference sequence). This CDR3 contains 12 residues. V and J are TRBV27 and TRBJ2-5; the D is unclear. The DNA end favors TRBJ2-7, so the J call may be wrong. The sequenced sample consisted of PBMCs. The TCR comes from a man aged 18 to 30 in good health and CMV-seronegative. DNA of the CDR3: TGTGCCAGCAGTTTCCACCACTACGAGCAGTACTTC. This sequence encodes CASSFHHYEQYF.